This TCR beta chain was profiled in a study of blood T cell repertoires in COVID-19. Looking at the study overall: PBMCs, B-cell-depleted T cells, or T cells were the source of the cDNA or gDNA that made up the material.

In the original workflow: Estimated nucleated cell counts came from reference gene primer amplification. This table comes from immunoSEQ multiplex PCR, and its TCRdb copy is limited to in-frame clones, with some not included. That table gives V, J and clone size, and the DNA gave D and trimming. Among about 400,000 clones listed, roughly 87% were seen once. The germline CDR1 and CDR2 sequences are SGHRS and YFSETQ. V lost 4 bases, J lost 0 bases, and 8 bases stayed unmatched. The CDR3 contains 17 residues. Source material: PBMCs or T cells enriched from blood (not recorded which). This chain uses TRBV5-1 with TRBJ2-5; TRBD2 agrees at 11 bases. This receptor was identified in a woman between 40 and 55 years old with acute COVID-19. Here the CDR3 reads CASSAGTSGGYQETQYF. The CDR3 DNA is TGCGCCAGCAGCGCCGGGACTAGCGGAGGCTACCAAGAGACCCAGTACTTC.